This T cell receptor beta chain came from a study of T cells in localized non-small cell lung cancer. General study results and limits: The study found T cell clonality highest in uninvolved adjacent lung, above tumor. One tumor region alone was sequenced, and heterogeneity therefore remains possible. Higher blood T cell density tracked longer overall survival. The appearance of a median roughly 56 of the top 100 tumor clones was seen in adjacent lung.

There are 12 residues in the CDR3. Per the germline V gene, CDR1 is SGHTA and CDR2 is FQGNSA. Deletions cut 1 base from V and 5 bases from J, with 2 bases between. Note on this clone: Its antigen remains unidentified.

TCRdb's table, derived via immunoSEQ multiplex PCR, lists solely in-frame clones and lacks some. The repertoire consists of about 9,200 clones, with approximately 89% occurring once and the leading ten covering under 2.5%. The V call is TRBV7-2, the J call TRBJ2-2; no clear D gene. The specimen was peripheral blood, collected before any cancer treatment. The TCR was taken from a female donor older than 55 with stage II squamous cell lung carcinoma. The chain's CDR3 is CASSLETGELFF. DNA of the CDR3: TGTGCCAGCAGCTTAGAAACCGGGGAGCTGTTTTTT.